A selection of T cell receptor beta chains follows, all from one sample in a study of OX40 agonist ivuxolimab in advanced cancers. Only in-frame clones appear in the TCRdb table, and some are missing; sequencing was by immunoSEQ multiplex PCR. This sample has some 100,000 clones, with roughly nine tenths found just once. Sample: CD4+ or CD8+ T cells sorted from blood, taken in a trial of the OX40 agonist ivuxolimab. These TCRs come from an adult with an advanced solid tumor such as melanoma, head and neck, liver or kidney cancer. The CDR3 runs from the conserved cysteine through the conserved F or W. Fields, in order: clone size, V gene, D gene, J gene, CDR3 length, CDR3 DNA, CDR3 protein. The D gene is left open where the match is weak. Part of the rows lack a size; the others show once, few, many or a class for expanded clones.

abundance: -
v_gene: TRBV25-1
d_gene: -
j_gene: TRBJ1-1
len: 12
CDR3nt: TGTGCCAGCAGGATAGGGAACACTGAAGCTTTCTTT
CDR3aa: CASRIGNTEAFF

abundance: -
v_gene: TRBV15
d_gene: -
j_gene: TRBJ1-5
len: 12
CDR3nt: TGTGCCACCAGCAGAGGGGATCAGCCCCAGCATTTT
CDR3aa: CATSRGDQPQHF

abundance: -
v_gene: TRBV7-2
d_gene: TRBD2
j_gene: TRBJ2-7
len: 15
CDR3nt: TGTGCCAGCAGCCCCCGGGAGGGTGGGGCCTACGAGCAGTACTTC
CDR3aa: CASSPREGGAYEQYF

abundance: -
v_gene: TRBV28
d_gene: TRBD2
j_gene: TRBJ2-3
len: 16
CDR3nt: TGTGCCAGCAGTGTGACTAGCGGGAGGGCCAAAGATACGCAGTATTTT
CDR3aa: CASSVTSGRAKDTQYF

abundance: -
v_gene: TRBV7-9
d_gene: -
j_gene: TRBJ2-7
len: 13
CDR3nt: TGTGCCAGCAGCCAAGTTGCCAGGGGCCTATGGTACTTC
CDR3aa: CASSQVARGLWYF

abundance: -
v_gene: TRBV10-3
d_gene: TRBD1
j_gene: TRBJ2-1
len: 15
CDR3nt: TGTGCCACCTCACAGGGGCTAACGCCCTACAATGAGCAGTTCTTC
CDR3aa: CATSQGLTPYNEQFF

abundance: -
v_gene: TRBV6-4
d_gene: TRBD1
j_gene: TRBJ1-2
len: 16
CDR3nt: TGTGCCAGCAGTGGCTGGACAGGGGGCATCGGCTATGGCTACACCTTC
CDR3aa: CASSGWTGGIGYGYTF

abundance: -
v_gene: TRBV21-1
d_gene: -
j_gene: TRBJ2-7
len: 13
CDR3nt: TGTGCCAGCAGCCAAGGGGGAACCTACGAGCAGTACTTC
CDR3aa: CASSQGGTYEQYF

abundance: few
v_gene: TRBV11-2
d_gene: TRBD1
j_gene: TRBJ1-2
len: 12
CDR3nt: TGTGCCAGCAGCCGACAGGGCGATGGCTACACCTTC
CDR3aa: CASSRQGDGYTF

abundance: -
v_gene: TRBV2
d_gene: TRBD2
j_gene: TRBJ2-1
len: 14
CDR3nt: TGTGCCAGCAGTGACGTAGCGGGGTACAATGAGCAGTTCTTC
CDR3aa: CASSDVAGYNEQFF

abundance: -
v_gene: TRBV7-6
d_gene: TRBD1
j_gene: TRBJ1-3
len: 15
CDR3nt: TGTGCCAGCAGCCCTGACAGGGGGTGGGGAAACACCATATATTTT
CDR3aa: CASSPDRGWGNTIYF